Each of the 25 T cell receptor beta chains below was sequenced from the same sample in a study of T cell responses to AZD1222 COVID-19 vaccine. Sequenced by immunoSEQ multiplex PCR; TCRdb stores in-frame clones only, minus some. The sample consists of around 110,000 clones, 90% to 95% of them appearing once. The specimen comprised peripheral blood, sampled on day 0 of AZD1222 vaccination. All receptors come from an adult in good health.

This chain joins TRBV29-1 and TRBJ2-1; D is uncertain. Trimming shortened V by 4 bases and J by 1 base, and 5 bases separated the two germline ends. Germline CDR1 reads SQVTM; CDR2 reads ANQGSEA. This CDR3 region has 12 residues. CDR3 DNA sequence: TGCAGCGTTGGTCGATCCTACAATGAGCAGTTCTTC. This gives the protein CSVGRSYNEQFF.

V is TRBV11-2 and J is TRBJ2-3, with D possibly being TRBD2 (5 bases). V was pared by 5 bases and J by 2 bases, with 17 bases between. The CDR3 length is 16 residues. The germline gives CDR1 SGHAT, CDR2 FQNNGV. CDR3 sequence reads: CASSQINRGFTDTQYF. Here the CDR3 DNA reads TGTGCCAGCAGCCAGATAAACCGGGGTTTCACAGATACGCAGTATTTT.

The chain carries TRBV4-1 and TRBJ2-5; 9 bases fit TRBD1. V trimming: 4 bases; J trimming: 7 bases; junction bases outside the gene matches: 4. The CDR3 loop spans 13 amino acids. Germline assignment: CDR1 MGHRA and CDR2 YSYEKL. CDR3 in DNA: TGCGCCAGCAGCCTTGGGACAGGGACGACCCAGTACTTC. Its translation: CASSLGTGTTQYF.

The chain has TRBV2 and TRBJ1-2; no clear D. Germline loops: CDR1 SNHLY, CDR2 FYNNEI. This CDR3 contains 13 residues. Trimming took 4 bases from V and 4 from J, leaving 10 bases between them. CDR3 residues: CASSVDRRYGYTF. In DNA, the CDR3 is TGTGCCAGCAGTGTGGACCGGCGCTATGGCTACACCTTC.

The chain links TRBV19 to TRBJ1-1, with D tentatively TRBD1 (5 bases). Looked up from germline, CDR1 is LNHDA and CDR2 is SQIVND (reference sequence). Trimming removed 8 bases at V and 4 bases at J, with 20 bases between. CDR3 length: 15 residues. CDR3 in amino acids: CASGTDSQGGTEAFF. The DNA of the CDR3 is TGTGCCAGTGGAACAGATAGCCAGGGAGGCACTGAAGCTTTCTTT.

The chain uses TRBV10-3 and TRBJ2-2; 8 nucleotides match TRBD2. The junction had 5 bases not matched to a gene; V was cut back by 7 bases and J by 1 base. Germline V gene data show CDR1 as ENHRY and CDR2 as SYGVKD. The CDR3 extends over 15 amino acids. The CDR3 DNA reads TGTGCCATCAACCGAGCGGGGGTGAACACCGGGGAGCTGTTTTTT. Translating gives CAINRAGVNTGELFF.

The genes are TRBV5-1 and TRBJ2-2; D remains unclear. V was shortened by 2 bases and J by 5 bases, with 10 bases between the two germline ends. The CDR3 sequence is 14 residues long. In germline, CDR1 is SGHRS, CDR2 YFSETQ. As DNA, the CDR3 is TGCGCCAGCAGCTTTTTCCTACAGACCGGGGAGCTGTTTTTT. It codes for CASSFFLQTGELFF.

V is TRBV28 and J is TRBJ1-2, with 7 nucleotides matching TRBD1. The CDR3 is 15 amino acids. Unmatched junction bases numbered 10, after V lost 3 bases and J lost 6 bases. The germline CDR1 and CDR2 sequences are MDHEN and SYDVKM. CDR3 DNA sequence: TGTGCCAGCAGTTTCAACCCTGACAGGGCTGATGGCTACACCTTC. It specifies CASSFNPDRADGYTF.

This chain links TRBV29-1 with TRBJ1-1; D is unresolved. This CDR3 is built from 12 residues. CDR1 and CDR2 (germline): SQVTM, ANQGSEA. Trimming shortened V by 3 bases and J by 0 bases, and 5 bases separated the two germline ends. The CDR3 region is CSVDTLNTEAFF. The CDR3 DNA sequence: TGCAGCGTTGATACCTTGAACACTGAAGCTTTCTTT.

The chain is built from TRBV14 and TRBJ2-3; 11 bases line up with TRBD2. The V gene's germline CDR1 is SGHDN and CDR2 FVKESK. The CDR3 extends over 17 amino acids. The junction had 7 bases not matched to a gene; V was cut back by 1 base and J by 4 bases. The CDR3 bases are TGTGCCAGCAGCCAAGTAGCACTAGCGGGAGTCCCAGATACGCAGTATTTT. This encodes CASSQVALAGVPDTQYF. The full variable domain, its missing parts supplied by reference TRBV14 and TRBJ2-3, is EAGVTQFPSHSVIEKGQTVTLRCDPISGHDNLYWYRRVMGKEIKFLLHFVKESKQDESGMPNNRFLAERTGGTYSTLKVQPAELEDSGVYFCASSQVALAGVPDTQYFGPGTRLTVL.

There are a few counts of this clone. The rearrangement uses TRBV5-4 and TRBJ1-2, with 7 bases that match TRBD1. The CDR3 extends over 12 amino acids. The junction had 4 bases not matched to a gene; V was cut back by 3 bases and J by 8 bases. The germline CDR1 and CDR2 sequences are SGHNT and YYREEE (reference sequence). Here the CDR3 reads CASSSRQGGYTF. Here the CDR3 DNA reads TGTGCCAGCAGCTCTAGACAGGGAGGCTACACCTTC.

This sequence joins TRBV6-5 and TRBJ1-2; D possibly corresponds to TRBD1 (6 bases). Germline CDR1 is MNHEY and CDR2 is SVGAGI. Trimming shortened V by 0 bases and J by 8 bases, and 10 bases separated the two germline ends. The CDR3 loop spans 13 amino acids. CDR3 region: CASSYSIGGGYTF. Written as DNA, the CDR3 is TGTGCCAGCAGTTACTCGATAGGGGGGGGCTACACCTTC.

The rearrangement uses TRBV19 and TRBJ1-1; 7 bases agree with TRBD1. Germline V gene sequence: CDR1 LNHDA, CDR2 SQIVND (reference sequence). The CDR3 is made up of 14 amino acids. With V trimmed by 6 bases and J by 6 bases, 10 bases remained unmatched. The CDR3 here is CASSPQGGRAEAFF. The CDR3 nucleotides read TGTGCCAGTAGCCCGCAGGGGGGGCGGGCTGAAGCTTTCTTT.

For the CDR3, the DNA is TGTGCCAGCAGTCTCGACCCGTGGAATGAGCAGTTCTTC. Its translation is CASSLDPWNEQFF. The V call is TRBV27, the J call TRBJ2-1; D not resolved. Deletions cut 5 bases from V and 7 bases from J, with 12 bases between. Germline CDR1 MNHEY, CDR2 SMNVEV (reference sequence). The CDR3 has 13 residues.

The V and J genes are TRBV25-1 and TRBJ2-7; maybe TRBD2 (5 bases). CDR1 MGHDK and CDR2 SYGVNS come from the germline V gene. V lost 3 bases and J lost 1, with 10 bases in between. This CDR3 region has 14 residues. The chain's CDR3 is CASSDWTGSYEQYF. The CDR3 coding sequence is TGTGCCAGCAGTGATTGGACTGGATCCTACGAGCAGTACTTC.

This rearrangement joins TRBV7-2 to TRBJ2-7; D call uncertain. The germline V gene has CDR1 SGHTA and CDR2 FQGNSA. There are 12 residues in the CDR3. V was clipped by 7 bases and J by 7 bases, with 14 bases between them. The chain's CDR3 is CASTSEVLEQYF. In DNA form, the CDR3 reads TGTGCCAGCACCTCCGAGGTTTTAGAGCAGTACTTC.

This rearrangement joins TRBV2 to TRBJ2-7, with 9 bases aligning to TRBD1. The CDR3 has 12 residues. The V segment lost 8 bases and the J segment 4 bases; nucleotides outside the gene matches: 3. CDR1 is SNHLY, CDR2 FYNNEI, per germline. Here the CDR3 reads CASRDRVYEQYF. The CDR3 DNA follows: TGTGCCAGCCGGGACAGGGTTTACGAGCAGTACTTC.

The chain recombines TRBV5-6 with TRBJ1-6; D is unclear. The ends were cut back, 2 bases at V and 7 bases at J, with 10 bases in the middle. Germline CDR1 and CDR2: SGHDT and YYEEEE. This CDR3 region has 14 residues. The CDR3 loop is CASSFNLRNSPLHF. The CDR3 nucleotides are TGTGCCAGCAGCTTCAACCTCCGAAATTCACCCCTCCACTTT.

This rearrangement joins TRBV30 to TRBJ2-3; 9 bases are a match to TRBD2. Trimming took 1 base from V and 0 from J; bases not matched to a gene: 11. Germline V gene lookup returns CDR1 GTSNPN and CDR2 SVGIG (reference sequence). The CDR3 sequence is 18 residues long. The chain's CDR3 is CAWSGGREREASTDTQYF. The CDR3 DNA reads as TGTGCCTGGAGTGGAGGGCGCGAGCGGGAGGCTAGCACAGATACGCAGTATTTT.

V is TRBV5-1 and J is TRBJ2-2; a weak D match, TRBD1 (6 bases). The V gene lost 2 bases and the J gene lost 0 bases, with 20 bases spanning the gap. The CDR3 has 19 amino acids. Germline V CDR1 and CDR2: SGHRS, YFSETQ. This chain's CDR3 is CASSLRWTELVSNTGELFF. The CDR3 DNA follows: TGCGCCAGCAGCTTACGATGGACAGAGCTTGTATCGAACACCGGGGAGCTGTTTTTT.

V usage is TRBV10-3 and J usage is TRBJ1-6; D unclear. Germline-derived CDR1 and CDR2 are ENHRY and SYGVKD. The germline V and J ends were trimmed by 3 bases and 14 bases, with 14 bases remaining between them. The CDR3 sequence is 13 residues long. CDR3 residues: CAISENSPPTLHF. The DNA for the CDR3 is TGTGCCATCAGTGAAAACAGTCCTCCCACCCTCCACTTT.

The chain combines TRBV7-9 with TRBJ2-1, with D tentatively TRBD1 or TRBD2 (6 bases each). Germline V CDR1 and CDR2: SEHNR, FQNEAQ (reference sequence). This CDR3 spans 15 amino acids. Trimming shortened V by 8 bases and J by 0 bases, and 14 bases separated the two germline ends. The CDR3 sequence is CASFGGMSSYNEQFF. The CDR3 DNA reads TGTGCCAGCTTCGGGGGCATGAGCTCCTACAATGAGCAGTTCTTC.

V and J are TRBV5-6 and TRBJ2-5; D not resolved. CDR3 length: 12 amino acids. In germline, CDR1 is SGHDT, CDR2 YYEEEE. V lost 0 bases and J lost 1, with 1 base in between. CDR3 in amino acids: CASSLVQETQYF. CDR3 nucleotides: TGTGCCAGCAGCTTGGTCCAAGAGACCCAGTACTTC.

This rearrangement joins TRBV28 to TRBJ2-2; 7 positions match TRBD2. Germline CDR1 and CDR2: MDHEN and SYDVKM. The CDR3 covers 14 residues. The junction had 2 bases not matched to a gene; V was cut back by 6 bases and J by 1 base. The CDR3 is CASRLAGNTGELFF. As DNA, the CDR3 is TGTGCCAGCAGATTAGCGGGGAACACCGGGGAGCTGTTTTTT.

The V and J genes are TRBV7-6 and TRBJ1-5, with a tentative D call TRBD1 (5 bases). The CDR3 is 17 residues long. The V and J ends lost 3 bases and 7 bases respectively, with 22 bases between them. CDR1 is SGHVS, CDR2 FNYEAQ, per germline. The CDR3 loop reads CASSLATDSHDNQPQHF. CDR3 nucleotides: TGTGCCAGCAGCTTGGCTACCGACAGCCACGACAACCAGCCCCAGCATTTT.